The 11 T cell receptor beta chains below all came from one sample that was sequenced in a study of CD8 T cells in ankylosing spondylitis. What these receptors recognize is not known. General study points: One TCR beta motif, made up of fewer than 10 highly homologous variants, appeared characteristic of ankylosing spondylitis blood.

In TCRdb, the 5' RACE reads were re-called with MiXCR into one record per CDR3 protein. The table records about 800,000 distinct CDR3 sequences, 12% of them present only once. The sequencing sample was made of blood, either unsorted or a sorted T cell fraction (not recorded which). The receptors originated from a male donor with ankylosing spondylitis.

This clonotype was picked up a small number of times. The chain joins TRBV7-9 to TRBJ1-1; weak D call: TRBD1 (6 bases). There are 15 residues in the CDR3. V was clipped by 5 bases and J by 2 bases, with 15 bases between them. CDR1 is SEHNR and CDR2 is FQNEAQ in the germline V gene (reference sequence). CDR3 nucleotides: TGTGCCAGCAGCCGGGGGCCCGGAGGAAACACTGAAGCTTTCTTT. As protein: CASSRGPGGNTEAFF.

This clonotype was seen ten or more times. Relative to the germline gene, one junction end is altered; a read error may explain this. The genes are TRBV5-1 and TRBJ2-3; no clear D gene. From germline, CDR1 is SGHRS and CDR2 YFSETQ. The CDR3 consists of 12 residues. This chain's CDR3 is CASSLTPDTQYF. As DNA, the CDR3 is TGTGCCAGCAGCCTAACGCCGGATACGCAGTATTTT.

V usage is TRBV7-3 and J usage is TRBJ2-3, with D possibly being TRBD2 (5 bases). The V end lost 3 bases, the J end lost 6 bases, and 13 bases lay between the germline ends. This CDR3 region has 14 residues. Germline values: CDR1 SGHTA, CDR2 FQGTGA. The CDR3, as DNA: TGTGCCAGCAGCTTCACCGGGATGTTGGATACGCAGTATTTT. It is translated as CASSFTGMLDTQYF. Drawing the rest from reference TRBV7-3 and TRBJ2-3, the complete variable domain is GAGVSQTPSNKVTEKGKYVELRCDPISGHTALYWYRQSLGQGPEFLIYFQGTGAADDSGLPNDRFFAVRPEGSVSTLKIQRTERGDSAVYLCASSFTGMLDTQYFGPGTRLTVL.

The chain employs TRBV7-6 and TRBJ2-2; perhaps TRBD1 as D (5 bases). The V and J ends lost 1 base and 5 bases respectively, with 11 bases between them. This CDR3 region has 15 residues. Germline V gives CDR1 SGHVS, CDR2 FNYEAQ. CDR3 in DNA: TGTGCCAGCAGCTTAGGCGACAGTACTACCGGGGAGCTGTTTTTT. Translating gives CASSLGDSTTGELFF.

This clonotype has a handful of counts. The V and J genes are TRBV20-1 and TRBJ2-5; 12 bases are shared with TRBD2. The CDR3 consists of 16 residues. Germline V gene lookup returns CDR1 DFQATT and CDR2 SNEGSKA (reference sequence). The trim removed 3 bases at V and 5 bases at J, leaving 10 bases unmatched. The CDR3 reads CSASPPSGRGWETQYF. Here the CDR3 DNA reads TGCAGTGCTAGCCCTCCTAGCGGGAGGGGCTGGGAGACCCAGTACTTC.

This clonotype was observed a few times. The chain couples TRBV10-3 to TRBJ1-6; maybe TRBD1 (6 bases). The germline CDR1 and CDR2 sequences are ENHRY and SYGVKD. The CDR3 contains 16 residues. V was clipped by 3 bases and J by 10 bases, with 19 bases between them. CDR3 in amino acids: CAISDGGRPAGSPLHF. In DNA, the CDR3 is TGTGCCATCAGTGACGGGGGCCGCCCCGCAGGATCACCCCTCCACTTT.

This clonotype was recorded a few times. The rearrangement links TRBV7-3 to TRBJ1-1; no definite D call. The CDR3 totals 13 residues. CDR1 and CDR2 from the germline V gene are SGHTA and FQGTGA. V lost 5 bases and J 3 bases, leaving 10 bases between the germline ends. CDR3 in DNA: TGTGCCAGCAGCCCTAATGGGGACACTGAAGCTTTCTTT. Translated, it gives CASSPNGDTEAFF.

This clonotype has at least ten counts. CDR3 DNA: TGCAGTGCTAGAGGAAGCTATTCAGATACGCAGTATTTT. This encodes CSARGSYSDTQYF. This chain connects TRBV20-1 to TRBJ2-3; D not resolved. Trimming left V 1 base short and J 4 bases short, with 9 bases between. This CDR3 region has 13 residues. Germline-derived CDR1 and CDR2 are DFQATT and SNEGSKA (reference sequence).

This clonotype was recorded a few times. The chain employs TRBV20-1 and TRBJ2-1; perhaps TRBD1 as D (5 bases). CDR3 length: 13 amino acids. Germline-derived CDR1 and CDR2 are DFQATT and SNEGSKA (reference sequence). The V end was cut by 4 bases, the J end by 5 bases, with 12 bases between. CDR3 coding DNA: TGCAGTGCTATACAGGAAGTCAACAATGAGCAGTTCTTC. Its translation is CSAIQEVNNEQFF.

This clonotype appeared many times. The chain employs TRBV6-6 and TRBJ1-4, with unresolved D. Trimming shortened V by 3 bases and J by 7 bases, and 6 bases separated the two germline ends. The V gene's germline CDR1 is MNHNY and CDR2 SVGAGI (reference sequence). This CDR3 contains 12 residues. The CDR3 sequence: CASSYPGEKLFF. CDR3 nucleotide sequence: TGTGCCAGCAGTTATCCCGGTGAAAAACTGTTTTTT.

In its sample, this clonotype was seen many times. The V and J genes are TRBV10-3 and TRBJ1-6; D may be TRBD1 (6 bases). CDR3 length: 16 amino acids. Per germline, CDR1 ENHRY and CDR2 SYGVKD. The V and J ends lost 3 bases and 0 bases respectively, with 9 bases between them. The CDR3 DNA sequence: TGTGCCATCAGTGACAGGGGTGCCTCCTATAATTCACCCCTCCACTTT. This codes for CAISDRGASYNSPLHF.